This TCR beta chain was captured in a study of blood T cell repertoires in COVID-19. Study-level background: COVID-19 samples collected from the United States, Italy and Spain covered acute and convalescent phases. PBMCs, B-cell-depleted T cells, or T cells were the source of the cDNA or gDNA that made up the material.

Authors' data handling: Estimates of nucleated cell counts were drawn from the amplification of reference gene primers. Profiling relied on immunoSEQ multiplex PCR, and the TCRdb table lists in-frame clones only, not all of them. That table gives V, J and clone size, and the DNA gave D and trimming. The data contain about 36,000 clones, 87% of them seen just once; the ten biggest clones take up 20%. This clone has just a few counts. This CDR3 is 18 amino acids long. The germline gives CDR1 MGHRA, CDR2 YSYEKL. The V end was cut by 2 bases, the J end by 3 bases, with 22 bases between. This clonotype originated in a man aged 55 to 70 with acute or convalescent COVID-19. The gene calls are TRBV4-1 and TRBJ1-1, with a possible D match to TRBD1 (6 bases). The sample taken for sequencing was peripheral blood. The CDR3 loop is CASSQLILIRGEDTEAFF. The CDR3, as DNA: TGCGCCAGCAGCCAACTAATATTGATCAGGGGCGAGGACACTGAAGCTTTCTTT.